This entry describes one T cell receptor beta chain. The antigen is undetermined. These data come from a study of shared clonotypes between healthy human individuals. Notes on the study in general: The study's rarefaction showed incomplete sorted-subset sequencing despite large depth. Clonotype sharing across four donors was observed for around 5.1% of naive CD4 clonotypes.

This CDR3 is 18 amino acids long. Looked up from germline, CDR1 is SNHLY and CDR2 is FYNNEI. Losses at the gene ends were 3 bases for V and 4 bases for J; bases not matched to a gene: 6. Libraries were prepared by immunoSEQ multiplex PCR; TCRdb keeps only in-frame clonotypes and omits some of them. In the table there are just over 95,000 clones, roughly two thirds of which are singletons. The chain joins TRBV2 to TRBJ2-1; 16 bases are a match to TRBD2. The sequence came from a man aged 30 to 45 in good health. Sample: memory CD8+ T cells sorted from blood. Stated subset: CD45RO+ cells pooled with CCR7-negative TemRA cells. CDR3 sequence reads: CASSDEGTSGRVYNEQFF. The CDR3 DNA is TGTGCCAGCAGTGACGAGGGGACTAGCGGGAGGGTGTACAATGAGCAGTTCTTC.